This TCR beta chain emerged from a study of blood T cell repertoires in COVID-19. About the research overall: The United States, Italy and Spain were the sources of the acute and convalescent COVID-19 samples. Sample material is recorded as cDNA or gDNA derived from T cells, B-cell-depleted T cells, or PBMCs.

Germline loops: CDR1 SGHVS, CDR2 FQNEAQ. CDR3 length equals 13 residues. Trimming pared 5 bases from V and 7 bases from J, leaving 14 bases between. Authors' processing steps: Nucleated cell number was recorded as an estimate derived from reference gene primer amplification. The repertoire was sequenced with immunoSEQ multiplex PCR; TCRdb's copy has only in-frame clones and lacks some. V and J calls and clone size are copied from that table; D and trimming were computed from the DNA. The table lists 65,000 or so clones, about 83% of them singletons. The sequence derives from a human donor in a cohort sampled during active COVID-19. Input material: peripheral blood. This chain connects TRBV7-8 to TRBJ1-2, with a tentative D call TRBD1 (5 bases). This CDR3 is CASSRVGEGGYTF. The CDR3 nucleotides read TGTGCCAGCAGCCGGGTAGGGGAGGGTGGCTACACCTTC. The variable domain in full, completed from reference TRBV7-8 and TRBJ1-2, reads GAGVSQSPRYKVAKRGQDVALRCDPISGHVSLFWYQQALGQGPEFLTYFQNEAQLDKSGLPSDRFFAERPEGSVSTLKIQRTQQEDSAVYLCASSRVGEGGYTFGSGTRLTVV.